Described below is a single T cell receptor (beta chain) sequence and its context. The antigen this receptor binds is unknown. No base qualities exist here, and no much larger clone lies one base off it. V is pruned by 3 bases and J by 3 bases, leaving 8 bases of the junction without a gene match. Reading from cysteine to phenylalanine, the CDR3 counts 15 amino acids. The CDR3 DNA has 45 bases and is translated from base 1. In the germline V gene, CDR1 corresponds to SGDLS and CDR2 to YYNGEE. The donors were a few dozen Caucasian individuals from Russia, aged roughly 6 to 100 years, who were systemically healthy. Roughly 9.5 milliliters of peripheral blood were drawn from each donor into EDTA-treated Vacutainer tubes. PBMCs were isolated by Ficoll-Paque density-gradient centrifugation, with at least 6.5 million obtained per sample. Trizol reagent was used to extract total RNA from the PBMCs, yielding at least 5 micrograms per sample. For every donor, an aliquot of PBMCs went through flow cytometry to measure the percentages of naive CD45RAhigh/CD27high T cells.

This sample stems from a study of blood T cells in healthy people across ages (dated by TCRdb to about 2015). As for the study more broadly: Template switching captured roughly one uniquely barcoded TCR beta cDNA molecule per two T cells in model experiments. Using deep sequencing normalized with unique cDNA molecular identifiers, the study measured how TCR beta repertoire diversity changes with age. Four age groups were formed from the donors: young (average 16 years), middle-aged (around 39), aged (over 55) and long-lived (82). To avoid experimental bias, donors of different ages were randomly spread across the sequencing lanes. For two donors (one aged 18 to 29 and one aged 80 or older), the study analyzed two additional independent replicas of 1 million unique cDNA reads from the same blood draw.

Libraries were prepared through 5' RACE. The listed sequencing device is Illumina HiSeq 2500. A second PCR of about 7 to 12 cycles was performed with a sample-barcoded 5' primer and a J-beta primer mix. Each TCR beta cDNA molecule received a unique molecular identifier from a template-switch 5' adaptor carrying 12 random nucleotides. At least 2.5 million CDR3-containing paired-end reads were obtained from each sample. First-strand cDNA was synthesized from all RNA with the Mint cDNA synthesis kit, primed by a TRBC-specific oligonucleotide. All cDNA was treated with uracil-DNA glycosylase and then went through a first 18-cycle PCR with the universal primers M1SS and BC2_uni_R. The authors processed their data as follows. For normalization, 1 million high-quality reads were randomly selected from each sample, with every read carrying a distinct molecular identifier. Reads sharing molecular identifiers were discarded rather than binned into consensus sequences. CDR3 identification, clonotype clustering and error correction used MiTCR with a Q25 quality threshold and the strictest error-elimination algorithm. A nonparametric unseen species model with Euler transformation was used to estimate a lower bound on total TCR beta diversity. The raw public reads went through TCRdb reprocessing: fastp at Q25, MiXCR clone calling, in-frame beta chains kept. Entries are consolidated by CDR3 protein sequence, retaining the most common genes and DNA. TCRdb's processing, not the authors' own work, is the source of the V and J calls. This sample has 650,000 to 800,000 distinct CDR3 sequences in its table, and about 42% of those were observed once. About a fifth of the sample is in the top ten clones.

Overall study outcomes, separate from this receptor: Bulk unsorted PBMC profiling prevented conclusive comparison of naive and antigen-experienced compartments. Observed TCR beta diversity per million T cells fell roughly linearly with age, and a significant reduction was already apparent by age about 38. Estimates of total diversity based on one million sequenced T cells were regarded as lower bounds and as underestimates. Because donor CMV infection status was unknown, age-related changes in expanded clonotypes were potentially confounded. Compared with the aged group, the long-lived group had more naive CD4+ T cells, fewer expanded clones and increased TCR diversity, suggesting age selection. The percentage of naive T cells measured by flow cytometry correlated strongly with observed TCR beta diversity.

The specimen was blood. The TCR originated in a man between 60 and 70 years old in good health. The sequence links TRBV9 to TRBJ1-1, and 7 junction bases match TRBD1. The CDR3 is CASSATDRADTEAFF. The nucleotide sequence reads as follows: TGTGCCAGCAGCGCGACAGACAGGGCGGACACTGAAGCTTTCTTT.